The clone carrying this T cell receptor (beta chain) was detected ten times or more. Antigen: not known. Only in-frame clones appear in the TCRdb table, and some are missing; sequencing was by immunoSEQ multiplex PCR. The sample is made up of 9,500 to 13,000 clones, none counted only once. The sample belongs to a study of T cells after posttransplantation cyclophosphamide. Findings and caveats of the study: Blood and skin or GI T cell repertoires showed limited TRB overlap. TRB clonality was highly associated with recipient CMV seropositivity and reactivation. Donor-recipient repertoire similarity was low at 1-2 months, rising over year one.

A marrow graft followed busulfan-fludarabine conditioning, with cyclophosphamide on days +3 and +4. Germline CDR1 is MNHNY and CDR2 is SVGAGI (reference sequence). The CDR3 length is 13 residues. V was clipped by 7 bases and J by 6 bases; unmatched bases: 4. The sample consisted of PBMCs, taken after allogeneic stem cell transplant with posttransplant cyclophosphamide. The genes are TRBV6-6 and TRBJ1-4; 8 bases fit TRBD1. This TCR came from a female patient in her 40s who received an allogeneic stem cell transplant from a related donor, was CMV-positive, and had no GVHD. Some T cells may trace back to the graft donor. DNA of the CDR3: TGTGCCAGCACCAGGGGGCGGGATGAAAAACTGTTTTTT. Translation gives CASTRGRDEKLFF.